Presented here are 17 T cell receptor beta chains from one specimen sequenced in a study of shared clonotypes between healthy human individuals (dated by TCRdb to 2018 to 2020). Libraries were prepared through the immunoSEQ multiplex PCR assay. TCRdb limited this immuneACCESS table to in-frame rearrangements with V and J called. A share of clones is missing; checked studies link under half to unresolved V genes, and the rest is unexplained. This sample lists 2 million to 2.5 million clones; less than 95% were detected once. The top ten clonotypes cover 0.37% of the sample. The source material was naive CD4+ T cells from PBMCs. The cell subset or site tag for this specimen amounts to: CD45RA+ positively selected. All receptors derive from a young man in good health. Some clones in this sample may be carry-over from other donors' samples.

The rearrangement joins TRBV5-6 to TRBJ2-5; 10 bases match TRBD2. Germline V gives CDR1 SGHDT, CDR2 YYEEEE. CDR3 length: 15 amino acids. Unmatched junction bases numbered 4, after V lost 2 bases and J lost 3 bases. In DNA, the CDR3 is TGTGCCAGCAGCTTAGCGGGAGGGACGGAAGAGACCCAGTACTTC. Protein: CASSLAGGTEETQYF.

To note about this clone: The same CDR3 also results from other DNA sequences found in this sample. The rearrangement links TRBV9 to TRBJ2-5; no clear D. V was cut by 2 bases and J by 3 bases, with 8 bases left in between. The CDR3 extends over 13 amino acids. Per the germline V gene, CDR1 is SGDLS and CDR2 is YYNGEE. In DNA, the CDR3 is TGTGCCAGCAGCGTCGGACCGAAAGAGACCCAGTACTTC. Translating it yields CASSVGPKETQYF.

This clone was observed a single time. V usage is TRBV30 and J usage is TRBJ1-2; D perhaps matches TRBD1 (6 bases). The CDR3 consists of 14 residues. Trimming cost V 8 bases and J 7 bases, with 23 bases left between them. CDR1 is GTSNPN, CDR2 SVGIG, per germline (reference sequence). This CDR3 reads CAGTRQAQGSGYTF. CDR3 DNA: TGTGCCGGGACCAGACAGGCCCAAGGGTCTGGCTACACCTTC.

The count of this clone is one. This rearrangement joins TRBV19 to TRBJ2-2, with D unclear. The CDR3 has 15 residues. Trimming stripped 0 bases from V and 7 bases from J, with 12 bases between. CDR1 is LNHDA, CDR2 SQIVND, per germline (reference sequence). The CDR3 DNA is TGTGCCAGTAGTATAGATCTCTCGCGTAACGGGGAGCTGTTTTTT. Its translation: CASSIDLSRNGELFF.

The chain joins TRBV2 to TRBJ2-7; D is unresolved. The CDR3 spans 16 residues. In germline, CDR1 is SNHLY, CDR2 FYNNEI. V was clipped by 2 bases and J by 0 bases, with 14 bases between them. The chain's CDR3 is CASSELRHASSYEQYF. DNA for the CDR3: TGTGCCAGCAGTGAACTGAGACACGCGAGCTCCTACGAGCAGTACTTC.

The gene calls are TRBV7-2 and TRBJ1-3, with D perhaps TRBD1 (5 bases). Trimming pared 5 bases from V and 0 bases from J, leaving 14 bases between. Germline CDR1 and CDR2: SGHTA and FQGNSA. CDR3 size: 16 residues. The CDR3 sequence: CASSHLGLNSGNTIYF. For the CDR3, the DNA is TGTGCCAGCAGCCACCTGGGACTGAACTCTGGAAACACCATATATTTT.

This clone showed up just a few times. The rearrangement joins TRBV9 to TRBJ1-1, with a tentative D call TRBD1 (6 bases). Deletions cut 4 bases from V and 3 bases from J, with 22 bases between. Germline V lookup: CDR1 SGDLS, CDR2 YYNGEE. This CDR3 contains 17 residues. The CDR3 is CASSNHRVRDTDTEAFF. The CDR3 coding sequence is TGTGCCAGCAGCAACCACAGGGTGAGGGATACGGACACTGAAGCTTTCTTT.

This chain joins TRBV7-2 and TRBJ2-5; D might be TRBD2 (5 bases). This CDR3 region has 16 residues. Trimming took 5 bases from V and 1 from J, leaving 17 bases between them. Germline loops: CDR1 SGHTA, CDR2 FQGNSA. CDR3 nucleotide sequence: TGTGCCAGCAGCGTCGGAGCAGCGGTCCGCCAAGAGACCCAGTACTTC. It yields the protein CASSVGAAVRQETQYF.

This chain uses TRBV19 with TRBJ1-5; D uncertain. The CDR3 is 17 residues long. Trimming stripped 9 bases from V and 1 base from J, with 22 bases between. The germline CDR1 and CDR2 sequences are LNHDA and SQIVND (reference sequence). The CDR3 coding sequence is TGTGCCAGCTTCGACCCTCTTCGGACGGAAAGCAATCAGCCCCAGCATTTT. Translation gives CASFDPLRTESNQPQHF.

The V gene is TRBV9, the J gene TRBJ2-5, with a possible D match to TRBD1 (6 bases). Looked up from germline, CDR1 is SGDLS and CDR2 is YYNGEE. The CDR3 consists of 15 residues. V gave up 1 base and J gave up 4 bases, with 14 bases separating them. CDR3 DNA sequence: TGTGCCAGCAGCGTACTGATAGGCAGGGGAGAGACCCAGTACTTC. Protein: CASSVLIGRGETQYF.

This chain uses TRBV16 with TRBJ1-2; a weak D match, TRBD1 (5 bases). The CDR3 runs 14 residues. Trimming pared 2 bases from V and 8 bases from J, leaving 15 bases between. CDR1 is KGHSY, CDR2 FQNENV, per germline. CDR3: CASSQHPQGDGYTF. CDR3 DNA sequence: TGTGCCAGCAGCCAACACCCTCAGGGTGACGGCTACACCTTC.

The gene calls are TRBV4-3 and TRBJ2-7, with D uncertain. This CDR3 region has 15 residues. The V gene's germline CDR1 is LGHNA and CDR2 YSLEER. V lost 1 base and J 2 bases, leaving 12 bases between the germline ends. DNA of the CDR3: TGCGCCAGCAGCCAAGGAGAGAGTACGGCCTACGAGCAGTACTTC. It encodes CASSQGESTAYEQYF.

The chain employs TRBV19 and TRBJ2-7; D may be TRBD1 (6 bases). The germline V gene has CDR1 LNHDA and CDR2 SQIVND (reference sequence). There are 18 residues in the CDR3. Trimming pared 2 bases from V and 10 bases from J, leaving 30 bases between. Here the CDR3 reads CASSIFYVAYGQPEVQYF. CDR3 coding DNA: TGTGCCAGTAGTATATTTTACGTTGCCTACGGACAGCCTGAAGTACAGTACTTC.

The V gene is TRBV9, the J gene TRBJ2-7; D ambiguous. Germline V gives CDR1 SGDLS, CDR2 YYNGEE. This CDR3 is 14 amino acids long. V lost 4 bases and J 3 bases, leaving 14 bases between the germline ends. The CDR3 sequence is CASSPKTIGYEQYF. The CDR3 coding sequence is TGTGCCAGCAGCCCAAAGACCATAGGCTACGAGCAGTACTTC. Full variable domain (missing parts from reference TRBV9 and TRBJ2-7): DSGVTQTPKHLITATGQRVTLRCSPRSGDLSVYWYQQSLDQGLQFLIQYYNGEERAKGNILERFSAQQFPDLHSELNLSSLELGDSALYFCASSPKTIGYEQYFGPGTRLTVT.

CDR3 in amino acids: CASISGVKTQYF. As DNA, the CDR3 is TGTGCCAGCATATCAGGGGTGAAGACCCAGTACTTC. The J gene is TRBJ2-5, the V gene TRBV6-5; a possible D gene is TRBD1 (6 bases). Germline assignment: CDR1 MNHEY and CDR2 SVGAGI. The CDR3 length is 12 residues. Trimming cost V 7 bases and J 6 bases, with 12 bases left between them.

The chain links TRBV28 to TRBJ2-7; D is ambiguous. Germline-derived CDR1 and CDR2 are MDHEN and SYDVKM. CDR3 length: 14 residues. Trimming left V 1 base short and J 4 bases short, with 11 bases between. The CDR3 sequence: CASSLSAQVYEQYF. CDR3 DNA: TGTGCCAGCAGTTTATCCGCCCAGGTATACGAGCAGTACTTC.

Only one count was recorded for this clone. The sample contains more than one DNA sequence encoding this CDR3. This chain's CDR3 is CASSLVGSETQYF. The CDR3 nucleotides read TGTGCCAGCAGCTTAGTAGGGTCGGAGACCCAGTACTTC. This rearrangement joins TRBV13 to TRBJ2-5; no reliable D call. Germline values: CDR1 PRHDT, CDR2 FYEKMQ (reference sequence). V gave up 1 base and J gave up 5 bases, with 8 bases separating them. The CDR3 runs 13 residues.